The present TCR beta chain was sequenced within a study of OX40 agonist ivuxolimab in advanced cancers. For the study at large: The dose of intravenous ivuxolimab that patients received every 2 weeks ranged from 0.01 to 10 mg/kg.

Generated by immunoSEQ multiplex PCR, the TCRdb table keeps only in-frame clones and is missing some. The table includes about 73,000 clones, 70% to 90% detected once. This CDR3 comprises 13 residues. V was trimmed by 5 bases and J by 9 bases, leaving 14 bases between them. Germline loops: CDR1 SNHLY, CDR2 FYNNEI. This clone was seen just once. The antigen remains undetermined. Findings and limits, study-wide: Clonal expansion from baseline to week 6 occurred in both CD4+ and CD8+ T cells.

This TCR came from an adult with an advanced solid tumor such as melanoma, head and neck, liver or kidney cancer. Here the sequenced sample was CD4+ or CD8+ T cells sorted from blood, taken in a trial of the OX40 agonist ivuxolimab. The J gene is TRBJ1-3, the V gene TRBV2; D not certain. This CDR3 is CASSQSLGSTIYF. The CDR3, as DNA: TGTGCCAGCAGTCAGTCGCTGGGGAGCACCATATATTTT. Complete variable domain (other parts from reference TRBV2 and TRBJ1-3): EPEVTQTPSHQVTQMGQEVILRCVPISNHLYFYWYRQILGQKVEFLVSFYNNEISEKSEIFDDQFSVERPDGSNFTLKIRSTKLEDSAMYFCASSQSLGSTIYFGEGSWLTVV.